The sample holds many counts of the clone carrying this T cell receptor (beta chain). Its antigen is as yet unknown. The record originates from a study of CD8+ T cells in alopecia areata. General study points: Normal scalp had lower clonality than lesional scalp, with alopecia totalis/universalis lesions showing this most strongly.

Germline CDR1 and CDR2: MGHDK and SYGVNS. Trimming pared 4 bases from V and 3 bases from J, leaving 9 bases between. The CDR3 consists of 13 residues. Sequencing relied on a cDNA template that was reverse transcribed from extracted RNA. Some clones are missing from TCRdb's copy, which holds only in-frame ones; the method was immunoSEQ multiplex PCR. The data show under 130,000 clones, with 55% seen just once and about 9% held by the top ten. The clonotype was recovered from a human donor in good health. The V and J genes are TRBV25-1 and TRBJ2-5; D remains unclear. Specimen: CD4+ T cells sorted from blood. The CDR3 coding sequence is TGTGCCAGCAGTGGGACGGAAAAAGAGACCCAGTACTTC. It yields the protein CASSGTEKETQYF.